The 10 T cell receptor beta chains reported below all come from one sample, sequenced in a study of beta chain features in type 1 diabetes. Since all of the isolated RNA was reverse transcribed, expressed TCRB transcripts were what got sequenced. Assay: immunoSEQ multiplex PCR; the TCRdb copy retains only in-frame clones and omits some. Counted here are about 180,000 clones, around 13% occurring once; the ten biggest clones make up roughly 0.6%. The material sequenced was central memory CD4+ T cells from blood. These TCRs come from a young woman in good health.

The chain is built from TRBV5-6 and TRBJ2-3, with a tentative D call TRBD2 (6 bases). The CDR3 is 14 residues long. CDR1 SGHDT and CDR2 YYEEEE come from the germline V gene. V lost 3 bases to trimming and J lost 0 bases, with 8 bases between them. This chain's CDR3 is CASSWGLSTDTQYF. The CDR3 DNA follows: TGTGCCAGCAGCTGGGGACTTAGCACAGATACGCAGTATTTT.

The V and J genes are TRBV19 and TRBJ2-5; 8 nucleotides align to TRBD1. Germline CDR1 and CDR2: LNHDA and SQIVND (reference sequence). With 5 bases clipped from V and 6 bases from J, the junction kept 5 bases outside the gene matches. This CDR3 has 13 amino acids. CDR3 region: CASSPGQGQTQYF. Written as DNA, the CDR3 is TGTGCCAGTAGTCCTGGACAGGGACAGACCCAGTACTTC. Full variable domain (missing parts from reference TRBV19 and TRBJ2-5): DGGITQSPKYLFRKEGQNVTLSCEQNLNHDAMYWYRQDPGQGLRLIYYSQIVNDFQKGDIAEGYSVSREKKESFPLTVTSAQKNPTAFYLCASSPGQGQTQYFGPGTRLLVL.

This clone was seen a few times. This chain connects TRBV11-2 to TRBJ1-5; maybe TRBD1 (5 bases). The V end lost 0 bases, the J end lost 2 bases, and 8 bases lay between the germline ends. This CDR3 has 15 amino acids. CDR1 is SGHAT and CDR2 is FQNNGV in the germline V gene. CDR3 in amino acids: CASSLEGRGNQPQHF. Here the CDR3 DNA reads TGTGCCAGCAGCTTAGAGGGCAGGGGCAATCAGCCCCAGCATTTT.

The chain employs TRBV2 and TRBJ2-4; D unclear. This CDR3 contains 17 residues. CDR1 is SNHLY and CDR2 is FYNNEI in the germline V gene. V was cut by 0 bases and J by 0 bases, with 12 bases left in between. DNA for the CDR3: TGTGCCAGCAGTGAAGCAGAACTCTCTCTAGCCAAAAACATTCAGTACTTC. This sequence encodes CASSEAELSLAKNIQYF.

This clone was seen more than once but under ten times. V gene TRBV11-3 combines with J gene TRBJ1-1; TRBD1 might be the D (5 bases). The CDR3 is 15 residues long. The germline V gene has CDR1 SGHNT and CDR2 YENEEA. The V and J ends lost 1 base and 0 bases respectively, with 9 bases between them. The CDR3 nucleotides are TGTGCCAGCAGCTTAGGGGGCCAGATGAACACTGAAGCTTTCTTT. Its translation: CASSLGGQMNTEAFF.

This clone appeared a few times. The chain couples TRBV6-1 to TRBJ2-5; D is perhaps TRBD2 (6 bases). The CDR3 contains 14 residues. CDR1 and CDR2 from the germline V gene are MNHNS and SASEGT. Deletions cut 8 bases from V and 5 bases from J, with 18 bases between. CDR3 DNA sequence: TGTGCCAGCCGTTTGGACGGAGGAGGGGAGACCCAGTACTTC. Amino acid sequence: CASRLDGGGETQYF.

The chain employs TRBV5-1 and TRBJ2-1; 13 positions match TRBD2. CDR1 and CDR2 from the germline V gene are SGHRS and YFSETQ. The CDR3 covers 20 residues. Trimming removed 0 bases from V and 3 bases from J; junction bases left unmatched: 12. Here the CDR3 reads CASSLAKETSGRYNYNEQFF. As DNA, the CDR3 is TGCGCCAGCAGCTTGGCCAAGGAGACTAGCGGGAGGTACAACTACAATGAGCAGTTCTTC.

The chain employs TRBV7-9 and TRBJ2-3; 14 nucleotides match TRBD2. The CDR3 runs 16 residues. J gave up 7 bases and V 4 bases, and 7 bases lay outside the gene matches. Per the germline V gene, CDR1 is SEHNR and CDR2 is FQNEAQ (reference sequence). The CDR3 reads CASSSGTSGSSYTQYF. In DNA, the CDR3 is TGTGCCAGCAGCTCCGGGACTAGCGGGAGTAGTTATACGCAGTATTTT.

Regarding this clone: Other DNA sequences of this sample code for an identical CDR3. The genes are TRBV28 and TRBJ2-7; 9 nucleotides match TRBD2. The germline CDR1 and CDR2 sequences are MDHEN and SYDVKM. The CDR3 totals 14 residues. Germline trimming cut 2 bases from V and 1 base from J; bases unmatched to any gene: 0. CDR3 sequence: CASSLAGGSYEQYF. The CDR3 DNA reads TGTGCCAGCAGTTTAGCGGGAGGGTCCTACGAGCAGTACTTC.

Points on this clone: Other DNA sequences from this sample encode an identical CDR3 as well. The chain is built from TRBV6-6 and TRBJ2-7; 7 bases line up with TRBD1. The CDR3 covers 15 residues. Trimming cost V 2 bases and J 1 base; bases outside gene matches: 5. Germline assignment: CDR1 MNHNY and CDR2 SVGAGI (reference sequence). The CDR3 loop is CASSYGQDFSYEQYF. CDR3 DNA sequence: TGTGCCAGCAGTTACGGACAGGATTTTTCCTACGAGCAGTACTTC.